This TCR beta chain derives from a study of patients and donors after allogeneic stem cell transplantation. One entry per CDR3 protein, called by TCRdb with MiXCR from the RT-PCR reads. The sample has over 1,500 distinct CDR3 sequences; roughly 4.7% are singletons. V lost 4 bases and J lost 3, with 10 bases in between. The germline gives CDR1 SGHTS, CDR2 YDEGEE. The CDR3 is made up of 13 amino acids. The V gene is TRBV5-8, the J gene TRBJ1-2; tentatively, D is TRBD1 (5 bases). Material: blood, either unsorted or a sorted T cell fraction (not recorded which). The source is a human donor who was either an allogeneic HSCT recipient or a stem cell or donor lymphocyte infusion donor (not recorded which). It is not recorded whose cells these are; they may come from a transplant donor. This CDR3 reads CASSRGADYGYTF. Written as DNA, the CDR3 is TGTGCCAGCAGCCGAGGGGCTGACTATGGCTACACCTTC.